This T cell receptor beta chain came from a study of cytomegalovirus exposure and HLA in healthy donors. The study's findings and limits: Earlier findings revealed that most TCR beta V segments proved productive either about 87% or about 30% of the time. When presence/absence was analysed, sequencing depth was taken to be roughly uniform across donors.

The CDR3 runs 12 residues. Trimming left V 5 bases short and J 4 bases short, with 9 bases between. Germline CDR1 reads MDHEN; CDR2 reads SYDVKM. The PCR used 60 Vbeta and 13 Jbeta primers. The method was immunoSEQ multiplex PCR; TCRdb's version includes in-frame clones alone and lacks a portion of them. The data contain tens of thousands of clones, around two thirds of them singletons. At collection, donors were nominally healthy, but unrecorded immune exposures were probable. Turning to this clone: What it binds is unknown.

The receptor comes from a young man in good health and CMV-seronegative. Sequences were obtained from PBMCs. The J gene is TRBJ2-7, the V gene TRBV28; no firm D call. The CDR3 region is CASSQTVYEQYF. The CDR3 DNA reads TGTGCCAGCAGTCAAACAGTTTACGAGCAGTACTTC.